The rows below give T cell receptor beta chains drawn from one sample of a study of radiotherapy plus CTLA-4 blockade in lung cancer. Using immunoSEQ multiplex PCR, the repertoire was profiled, and TCRdb retains in-frame clones only, with some absent. Of tens of thousands of clones in the sample, over 70% were seen once. The specimen comprised peripheral blood, sampled from a patient treated with radiotherapy plus ipilimumab. These receptors were collected from a human donor with non-small cell lung cancer who had a partial response to radiotherapy plus ipilimumab. Some clones in this sample may be carry-over from other donors' samples. The conserved cysteine and the conserved F or W are not part of the CDR3 here.

j_gene | v_gene | CDR3aa
TRBJ1-2 | TRBV7-9 | ASSLEDRGYYGYT
TRBJ1-1 | TRBV29-1 | SVSVNMNTEAF
TRBJ2-7 | TRBV5-1 | ASSRDRGGNEQY
TRBJ1-6 | TRBV9 | ASSVSPNPNSPLH
TRBJ2-2 | TRBV4-2 | ASSQGQGQGSPGELF
TRBJ2-5 | TRBV2 | ASSVLSQETQY
TRBJ2-7 | TRBV6-5 | ASSYSTLGPSYEQY
TRBJ2-1 | TRBV6-4 | ASSADSYNEQF
TRBJ1-3 | TRBV4-3 | ASSQPRASGNTIY
TRBJ2-2 | TRBV11-3 | ASSLGGTGELF
TRBJ2-7 | TRBV7-9 | ASSLSGGSWNEQY
TRBJ1-2 | TRBV11-2 | ASRRQGSDRGYT
TRBJ2-7 | TRBV5-1 | ASSFTGIGEQY
TRBJ1-2 | TRBV11-3 | ASSLRGNYGYT
TRBJ1-1 | TRBV5-6 | ASSPWGVGGNTEAF
TRBJ1-1 | TRBV29-1 | SVDPQGPEAF
TRBJ2-1 | TRBV4-2 | ASSQEGRGGNEQF
TRBJ1-2 | TRBV27 | ASSLFGTGTGVT
TRBJ1-2 | TRBV29-1 | SVGISDGYT
TRBJ1-5 | TRBV27 | ASSPGTGGNQPQH
TRBJ1-5 | TRBV19 | ASSLPGTGPRNQPQH
TRBJ2-5 | TRBV6-5 | ASSRPGTGVTQY
TRBJ1-1 | TRBV19 | ASSIDIILAGKNTEAF
TRBJ2-7 | TRBV30 | AWSVQVGVGEQY
TRBJ2-7 | TRBV7-9 | ASSSTSGKRYEQY